Shown below are 3 T cell receptor beta chains from a single sample sequenced in a study of blood T cell dynamics during melanoma immunotherapy. Time point meaning: pre-treatment baseline. TCRdb keeps only in-frame clones here, not all; method: immunoSEQ multiplex PCR. The data show 9,000 to 10,000 clones, over 85% seen once. This material consisted of blood, taken from a patient treated with checkpoint blockade. These receptors all stem from a human donor with melanoma.

This clone has only one observation. The chain couples TRBV9 to TRBJ2-1; 7 positions agree with TRBD2. The ends lost 4 bases at V and 2 bases at J; junction bases unmatched: 6. Looked up from germline, CDR1 is SGDLS and CDR2 is YYNGEE. The CDR3 loop spans 15 amino acids. CDR3 nucleotides: TGTGCCAGCAGCACGGGGGAGGGCACCTACAATGAGCAGTTCTTC. As protein: CASSTGEGTYNEQFF.

This clone showed up just once. The rearrangement joins TRBV13 to TRBJ1-1, with D perhaps TRBD1 (6 bases). Between the trimmed V and J ends, which lost 5 bases and 6 bases, there was a span of 16 bases. CDR1 and CDR2 from the germline V gene are PRHDT and FYEKMQ (reference sequence). The CDR3 extends over 14 amino acids. In DNA form, the CDR3 reads TGTGCCAGCAGCGGGGGCCACGTGGGGGCTGAAGCTTTCTTT. Translated, it gives CASSGGHVGAEAFF. Complete variable domain (other parts from reference TRBV13 and TRBJ1-1): AAGVIQSPRHLIKEKRETATLKCYPIPRHDTVYWYQQGPGQDPQFLISFYEKMQSDKGSIPDRFSAQQFSDYHSELNMSSLELGDSALYFCASSGGHVGAEAFFGQGTRLTVV.

J is TRBJ1-5 and V is TRBV7-9; the match to TRBD1 covers 7 bases. CDR1 and CDR2 (germline): SEHNR, FQNEAQ (reference sequence). Trimming took 5 bases from V and 0 from J; bases not matched to a gene: 13. The CDR3 contains 18 residues. The CDR3 coding sequence is TGTGCCAGCAGCCCCCCCCCGGGGAGGGGGCCTAGCAATCAGCCCCAGCATTTT. Amino acid sequence: CASSPPPGRGPSNQPQHF.